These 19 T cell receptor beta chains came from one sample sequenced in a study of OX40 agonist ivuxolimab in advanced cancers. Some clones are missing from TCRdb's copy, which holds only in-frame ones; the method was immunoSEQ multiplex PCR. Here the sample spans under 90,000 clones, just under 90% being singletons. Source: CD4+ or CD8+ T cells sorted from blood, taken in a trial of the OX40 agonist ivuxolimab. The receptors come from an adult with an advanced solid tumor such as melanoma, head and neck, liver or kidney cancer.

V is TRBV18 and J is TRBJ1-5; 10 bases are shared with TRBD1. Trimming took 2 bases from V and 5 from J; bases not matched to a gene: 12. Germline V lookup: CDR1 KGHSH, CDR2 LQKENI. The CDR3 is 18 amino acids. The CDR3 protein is CASSPVRVRDRGYQPQHF. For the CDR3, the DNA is TGTGCCAGCTCACCAGTCAGGGTTAGGGACAGGGGCTATCAGCCCCAGCATTTT.

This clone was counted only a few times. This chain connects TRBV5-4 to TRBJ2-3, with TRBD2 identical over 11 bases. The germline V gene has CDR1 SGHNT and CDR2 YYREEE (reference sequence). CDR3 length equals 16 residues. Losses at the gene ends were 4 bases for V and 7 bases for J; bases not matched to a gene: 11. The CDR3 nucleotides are TGTGCCAGCAGCCCGGGGGGTAGCGGGAGGGCAAATACGCAGTATTTT. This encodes CASSPGGSGRANTQYF.

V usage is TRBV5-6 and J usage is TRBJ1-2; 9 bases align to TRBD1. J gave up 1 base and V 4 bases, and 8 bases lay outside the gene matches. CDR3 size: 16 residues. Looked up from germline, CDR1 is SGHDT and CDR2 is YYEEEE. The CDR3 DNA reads TGTGCCAGCAGCCCCAGGGACAGGGACCTTAACTATGGCTACACCTTC. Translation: CASSPRDRDLNYGYTF.

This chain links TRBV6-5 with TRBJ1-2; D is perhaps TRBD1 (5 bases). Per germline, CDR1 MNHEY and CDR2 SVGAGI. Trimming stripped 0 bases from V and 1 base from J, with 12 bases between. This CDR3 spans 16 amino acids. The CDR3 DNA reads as TGTGCCAGCAGTTACTCGGCAGGGCCCTTTAACTATGGCTACACCTTC. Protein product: CASSYSAGPFNYGYTF.

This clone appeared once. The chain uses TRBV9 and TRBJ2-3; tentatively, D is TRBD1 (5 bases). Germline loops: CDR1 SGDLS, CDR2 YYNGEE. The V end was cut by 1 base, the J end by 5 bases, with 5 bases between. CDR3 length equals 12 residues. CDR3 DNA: TGTGCCAGCAGCGTAAGGGGAGATACGCAGTATTTT. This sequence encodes CASSVRGDTQYF.

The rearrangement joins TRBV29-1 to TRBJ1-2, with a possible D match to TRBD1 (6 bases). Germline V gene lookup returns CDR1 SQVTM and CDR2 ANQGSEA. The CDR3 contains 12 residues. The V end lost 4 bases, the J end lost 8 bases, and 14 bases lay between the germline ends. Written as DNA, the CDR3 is TGCAGCGTTGGATGGGGGGCGTGGGGCTACACCTTC. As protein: CSVGWGAWGYTF.

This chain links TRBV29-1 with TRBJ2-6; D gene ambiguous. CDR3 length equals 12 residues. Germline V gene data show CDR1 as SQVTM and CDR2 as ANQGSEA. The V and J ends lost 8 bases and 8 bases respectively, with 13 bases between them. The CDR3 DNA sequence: TGCAGCACCGGAGAGAATCCCAACGTCCTGACTTTC. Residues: CSTGENPNVLTF.

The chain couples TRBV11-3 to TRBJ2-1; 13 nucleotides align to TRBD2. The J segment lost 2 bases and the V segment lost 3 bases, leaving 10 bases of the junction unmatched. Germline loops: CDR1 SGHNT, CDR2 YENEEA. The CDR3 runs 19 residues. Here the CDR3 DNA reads TGTGCCAGCAGCTTCACTCCGGGACTAGCGGGAATTACCTACAATGAGCAGTTCTTC. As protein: CASSFTPGLAGITYNEQFF.

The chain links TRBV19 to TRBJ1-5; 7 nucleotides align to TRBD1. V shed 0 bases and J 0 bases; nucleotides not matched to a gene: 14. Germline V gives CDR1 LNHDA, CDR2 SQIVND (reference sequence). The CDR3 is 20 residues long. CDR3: CASSIESGRGKGYSNQPQHF. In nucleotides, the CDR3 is TGTGCCAGTAGTATAGAGTCGGGCAGGGGGAAGGGTTATAGCAATCAGCCCCAGCATTTT.

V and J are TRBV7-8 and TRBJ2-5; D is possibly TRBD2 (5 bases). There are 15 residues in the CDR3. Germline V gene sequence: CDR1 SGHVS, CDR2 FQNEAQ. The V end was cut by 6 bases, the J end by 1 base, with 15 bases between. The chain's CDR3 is CASRRYGVSQETQYF. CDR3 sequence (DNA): TGTGCCAGCAGGCGGTACGGGGTATCCCAAGAGACCCAGTACTTC.

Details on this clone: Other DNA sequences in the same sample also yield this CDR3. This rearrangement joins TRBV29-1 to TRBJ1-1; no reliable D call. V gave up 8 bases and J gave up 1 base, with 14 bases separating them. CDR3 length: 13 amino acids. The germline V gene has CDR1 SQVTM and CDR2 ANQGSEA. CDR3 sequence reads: CSHTGDPNTEAFF. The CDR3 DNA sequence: TGCAGCCACACCGGGGATCCGAACACTGAAGCTTTCTTT. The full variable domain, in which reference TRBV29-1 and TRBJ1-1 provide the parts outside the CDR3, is SAVISQKPSRDICQRGTSLTIQCQVDSQVTMMFWYRQQPGQSLTLIATANQGSEATYESGFVIDKFPISRPNLTFSTLTVSNMSPEDSSIYLCSHTGDPNTEAFFGQGTRLTVV.

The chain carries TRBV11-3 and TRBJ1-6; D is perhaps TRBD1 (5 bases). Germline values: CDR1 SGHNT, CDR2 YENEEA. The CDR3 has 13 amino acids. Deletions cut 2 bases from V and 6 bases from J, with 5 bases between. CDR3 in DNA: TGTGCCAGCAGCTTAAGGGGTAATTCACCCCTCCACTTT. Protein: CASSLRGNSPLHF.

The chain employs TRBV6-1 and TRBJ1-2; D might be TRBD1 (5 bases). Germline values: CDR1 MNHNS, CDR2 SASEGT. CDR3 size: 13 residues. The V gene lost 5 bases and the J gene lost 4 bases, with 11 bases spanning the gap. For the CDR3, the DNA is TGTGCCAGCAGTCCCACGGGGCTCTATGGCTACACCTTC. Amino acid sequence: CASSPTGLYGYTF.

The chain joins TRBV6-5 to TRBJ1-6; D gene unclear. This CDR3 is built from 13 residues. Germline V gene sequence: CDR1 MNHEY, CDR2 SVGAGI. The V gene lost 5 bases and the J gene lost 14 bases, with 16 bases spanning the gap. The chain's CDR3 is CASSPQQKSTLHF. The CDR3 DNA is TGTGCCAGCAGTCCCCAACAGAAGAGCACCCTCCACTTT.

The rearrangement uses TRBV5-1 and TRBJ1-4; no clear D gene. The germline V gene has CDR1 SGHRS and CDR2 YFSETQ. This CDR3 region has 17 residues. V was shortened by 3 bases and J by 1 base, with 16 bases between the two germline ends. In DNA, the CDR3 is TGCGCCAGCAGCTCCGGTGGGCAGACGGGAACTAATGAAAAACTGTTTTTT. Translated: CASSSGGQTGTNEKLFF. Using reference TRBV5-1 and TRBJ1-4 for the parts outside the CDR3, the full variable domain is KAGVTQTPRYLIKTRGQQVTLSCSPISGHRSVSWYQQTPGQGLQFLFEYFSETQRNKGNFPGRFSGRQFSNSRSEMNVSTLELGDSALYLCASSSGGQTGTNEKLFFGSGTQLSVL.

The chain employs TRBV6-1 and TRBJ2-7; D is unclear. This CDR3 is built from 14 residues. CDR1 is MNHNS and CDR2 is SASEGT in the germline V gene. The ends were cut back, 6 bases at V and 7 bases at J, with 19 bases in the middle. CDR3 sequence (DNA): TGTGCCAGCAGCACGGACCGGGTGATGGGAGAGCAGTACTTC. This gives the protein CASSTDRVMGEQYF.

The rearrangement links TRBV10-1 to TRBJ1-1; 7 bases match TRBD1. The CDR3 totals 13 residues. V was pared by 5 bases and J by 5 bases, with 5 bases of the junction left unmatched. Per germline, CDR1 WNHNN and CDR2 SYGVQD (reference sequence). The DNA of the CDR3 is TGCGCCAGCAGTTTAACAGGGGAGACTGAAGCTTTCTTT. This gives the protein CASSLTGETEAFF.

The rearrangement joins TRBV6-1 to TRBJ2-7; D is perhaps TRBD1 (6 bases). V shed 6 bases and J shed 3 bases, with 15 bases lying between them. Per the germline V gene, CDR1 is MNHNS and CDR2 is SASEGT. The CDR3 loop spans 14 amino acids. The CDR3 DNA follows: TGTGCCAGCAGCGGCGACAGGACCAGCTACGAGCAGTACTTC. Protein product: CASSGDRTSYEQYF.

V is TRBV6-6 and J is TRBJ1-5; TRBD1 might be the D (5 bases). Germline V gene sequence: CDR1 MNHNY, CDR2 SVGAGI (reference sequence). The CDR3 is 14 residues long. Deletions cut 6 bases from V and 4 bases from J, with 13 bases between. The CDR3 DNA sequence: TGTGCCAGCAGCCACAAGGGGACGAATCAGCCCCAGCATTTT. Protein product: CASSHKGTNQPQHF.